This T cell receptor beta chain comes out of a study of cytomegalovirus exposure and HLA in healthy donors. General study results and limits: For presence/absence analyses, sequencing depth was assumed to be roughly uniform across donors. It was only CMV serostatus that was available as immune exposure information. For TCR beta chains, V- and J-gene trimming was later linked to a missense DCLRE1C variant.

PCR used 60 Vbeta primers and 13 Jbeta primers. Here immunoSEQ multiplex PCR was the method, and the copy in TCRdb shows in-frame clones only, minus some. The data show about 140,000 clones, around 83% seen once. This CDR3 is built from 15 residues. V lost 3 bases to trimming and J lost 3 bases, with 14 bases between them. CDR1 and CDR2 from the germline V gene are KGHSH and LQKENI. The sample holds one count of this clone. The antigen remains undetermined. This sequence was found in a male donor in good health and CMV-seropositive. Sample: PBMCs. This chain links TRBV18 with TRBJ1-1; D is perhaps TRBD1 (6 bases). CDR3 loop: CASSPRYRVDTEAFF. The DNA for the CDR3 is TGTGCCAGCTCACCTCGCTACAGGGTTGACACTGAAGCTTTCTTT.